The 12 T cell receptor beta chains given below trace back to one sample, sequenced in a study of control samples from healthy donors and cancer patients. Profiling relied on immunoSEQ multiplex PCR, and the TCRdb table lists in-frame clones only, not all of them. The table lists 90,000 to 100,000 clones, 75% to 95% of them singletons. The specimen was blood. The receptors originated from a woman aged 18-29 years in good health.

The chain employs TRBV27 and TRBJ2-2; tentative D call: TRBD1 (6 bases). Germline V gene lookup returns CDR1 MNHEY and CDR2 SMNVEV (reference sequence). This CDR3 has 19 residues. Deletions cut 6 bases from V and 0 bases from J, with 23 bases between. The CDR3 sequence is CASRGARELLAANTGELFF. In DNA, the CDR3 is TGTGCCAGCAGGGGGGCCAGAGAGCTACTGGCCGCGAACACCGGGGAGCTGTTTTTT.

The V and J genes are TRBV7-9 and TRBJ2-5; TRBD1 is a possible D gene (6 bases). The CDR3 runs 14 residues. Trimming stripped 7 bases from V and 1 base from J, with 13 bases between. In germline, CDR1 is SEHNR, CDR2 FQNEAQ (reference sequence). The CDR3 here is CASIPTGIQETQYF. The CDR3 nucleotides read TGTGCCAGCATTCCTACAGGGATCCAAGAGACCCAGTACTTC.

This CDR3 reads CASRSDPTEVEQYF. CDR3 nucleotide sequence: TGTGCCAGCAGATCTGACCCAACGGAGGTCGAGCAGTACTTC. The rearrangement links TRBV6-5 to TRBJ2-7, with D maybe TRBD2 (5 bases). Germline V gives CDR1 MNHEY, CDR2 SVGAGI. V shed 6 bases and J shed 6 bases, with 18 bases lying between them. This CDR3 is 14 amino acids long.

J is TRBJ1-3 and V is TRBV4-1; unclear D gene. Per germline, CDR1 MGHRA and CDR2 YSYEKL. The V end was cut by 0 bases, the J end by 1 base, with 10 bases between. This CDR3 contains 16 residues. The CDR3 nucleotides are TGCGCCAGCAGCCAAGATCCGGCCTATTCTGGAAACACCATATATTTT. Translating it yields CASSQDPAYSGNTIYF.

As regards this clone: Other DNA sequences in this sample translate to the same CDR3. The V and J genes are TRBV18 and TRBJ1-1; TRBD1 is a possible D gene (5 bases). The CDR3 has 13 amino acids. Trimming removed 3 bases from V and 1 base from J, with 6 bases in between. The germline gives CDR1 KGHSH, CDR2 LQKENI. The CDR3 DNA is TGTGCCAGCTCACCCGGACAGAACACTGAAGCTTTCTTT. This translates into CASSPGQNTEAFF.

The genes are TRBV19 and TRBJ1-1, with 9 bases identical to TRBD1. J lost 2 bases, V lost 5 bases, and 9 bases had no gene match. Germline values: CDR1 LNHDA, CDR2 SQIVND (reference sequence). The CDR3 is made up of 16 amino acids. Here the CDR3 DNA reads TGTGCCAGTAGTCCCTCGTGGGACAGGGCTAACACTGAAGCTTTCTTT. Encoded protein: CASSPSWDRANTEAFF. Full variable domain (rest looked up from reference TRBV19 and TRBJ1-1): DGGITQSPKYLFRKEGQNVTLSCEQNLNHDAMYWYRQDPGQGLRLIYYSQIVNDFQKGDIAEGYSVSREKKESFPLTVTSAQKNPTAFYLCASSPSWDRANTEAFFGQGTRLTVV.

This clone turned up a few times. This chain joins TRBV6-5 and TRBJ2-1; TRBD1 agrees at 9 bases. Germline loops: CDR1 MNHEY, CDR2 SVGAGI. V lost 7 bases, J lost 1 base, and 5 bases stayed unmatched. The CDR3 is made up of 15 amino acids. The CDR3, as DNA: TGTGCCAGCACCTGGGACAGGGTGTCCTACAATGAGCAGTTCTTC. It codes for CASTWDRVSYNEQFF.

The V call is TRBV2, the J call TRBJ2-1; 10 bases agree with TRBD1. CDR3 length equals 13 residues. Germline-derived CDR1 and CDR2 are SNHLY and FYNNEI. The ends lost 6 bases at V and 6 bases at J; junction bases unmatched: 2. The CDR3 nucleotides are TGTGCCAGCAGCGGACAGGGGGTCAATGAGCAGTTCTTC. Translated: CASSGQGVNEQFF.

This clone was seen only once. This rearrangement joins TRBV14 to TRBJ2-3; D may correspond to TRBD1 or TRBD2 (6 bases each). The germline CDR1 and CDR2 sequences are SGHDN and FVKESK. The V gene lost 4 bases and the J gene lost 9 bases, with 14 bases spanning the gap. This CDR3 has 13 residues. The CDR3 DNA reads as TGTGCCAGCAGCCGGGGGGCCCTAGGGACGCAGTATTTT. It codes for CASSRGALGTQYF.

In this sample, this clone turned up a few times. This chain connects TRBV5-6 to TRBJ1-1, with D unclear. The CDR3 is 10 amino acids. V was pared by 5 bases and J by 6 bases, with 5 bases between. Germline V gives CDR1 SGHDT, CDR2 YYEEEE. The CDR3 here is CASRTPEAFF. The CDR3 region has the DNA TGTGCCAGCAGGACTCCTGAAGCTTTCTTT. The full variable domain, its missing parts supplied by reference TRBV5-6 and TRBJ1-1, is DAGVTQSPTHLIKTRGQQVTLRCSPKSGHDTVSWYQQALGQGPQFIFQYYEEEERQRGNFPDRFSGHQFPNYSSELNVNALLLGDSALYLCASRTPEAFFGQGTRLTVV.

This chain connects TRBV7-8 to TRBJ2-3; D call uncertain. Trimming stripped 6 bases from V and 4 bases from J, with 17 bases between. The CDR3 is 15 amino acids. Germline V CDR1 and CDR2: SGHVS, FQNEAQ. Here the CDR3 DNA reads TGTGCCAGCAGTCATAGGCGACCCTCCCCAGATACGCAGTATTTT. Its translation: CASSHRRPSPDTQYF.

This clone has a single count. This chain connects TRBV21-1 to TRBJ2-7; TRBD2, the table's D call, was not compared with the DNA. TRBV21-1 is designated a pseudogene. This CDR3 is 13 amino acids long. The CDR3 spells CASSPPGGDEQYF. DNA of the CDR3: TGTGCCAGCAGCCCCCCCGGGGGGGACGAGCAGTACTTC.